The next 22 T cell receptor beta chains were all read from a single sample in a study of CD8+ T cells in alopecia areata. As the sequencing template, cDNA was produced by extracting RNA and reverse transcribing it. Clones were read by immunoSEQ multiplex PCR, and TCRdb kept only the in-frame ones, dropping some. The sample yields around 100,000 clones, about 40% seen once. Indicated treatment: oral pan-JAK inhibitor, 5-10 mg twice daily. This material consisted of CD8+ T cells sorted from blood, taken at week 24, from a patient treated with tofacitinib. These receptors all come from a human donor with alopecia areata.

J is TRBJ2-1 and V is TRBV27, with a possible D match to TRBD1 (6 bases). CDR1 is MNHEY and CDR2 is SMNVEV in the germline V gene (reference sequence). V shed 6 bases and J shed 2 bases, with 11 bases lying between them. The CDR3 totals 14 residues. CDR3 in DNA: TGTGCCAGCAGCCTTCGGACAGCCTACAATGAGCAGTTCTTC. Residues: CASSLRTAYNEQFF.

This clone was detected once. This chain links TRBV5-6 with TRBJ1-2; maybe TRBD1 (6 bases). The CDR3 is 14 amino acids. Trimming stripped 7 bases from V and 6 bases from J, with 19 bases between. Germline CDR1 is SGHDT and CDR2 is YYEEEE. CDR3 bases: TGTGCCAGCGCATCACAGGGCGGAGGGCATGGCTACACCTTC. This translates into CASASQGGGHGYTF.

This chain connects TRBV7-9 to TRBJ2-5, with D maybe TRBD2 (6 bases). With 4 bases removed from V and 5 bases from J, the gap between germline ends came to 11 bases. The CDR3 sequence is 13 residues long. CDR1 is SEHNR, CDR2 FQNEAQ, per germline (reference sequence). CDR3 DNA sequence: TGTGCCAGCAGCTCGGGAGCAAGGGAGACCCAGTACTTC. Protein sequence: CASSSGARETQYF.

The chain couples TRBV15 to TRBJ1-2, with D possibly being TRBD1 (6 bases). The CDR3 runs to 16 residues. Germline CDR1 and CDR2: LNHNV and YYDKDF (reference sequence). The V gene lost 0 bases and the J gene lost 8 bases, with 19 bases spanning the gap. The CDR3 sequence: CATSRDLGRGTEGYTF. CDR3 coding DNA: TGTGCCACCAGCAGAGATCTCGGCAGGGGAACGGAGGGCTACACCTTC.

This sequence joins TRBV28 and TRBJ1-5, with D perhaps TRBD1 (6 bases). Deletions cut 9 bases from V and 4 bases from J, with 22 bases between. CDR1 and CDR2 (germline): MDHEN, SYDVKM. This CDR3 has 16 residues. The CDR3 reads CASCEQGWELNQPQHF. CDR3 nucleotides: TGTGCCAGTTGTGAACAGGGATGGGAATTGAATCAGCCCCAGCATTTT.

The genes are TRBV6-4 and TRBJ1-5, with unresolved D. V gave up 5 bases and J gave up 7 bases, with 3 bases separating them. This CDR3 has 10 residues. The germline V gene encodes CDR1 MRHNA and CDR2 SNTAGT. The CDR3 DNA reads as TGTGCCAGCAGTCTCCAGCCCCAGCATTTT. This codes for CASSLQPQHF.

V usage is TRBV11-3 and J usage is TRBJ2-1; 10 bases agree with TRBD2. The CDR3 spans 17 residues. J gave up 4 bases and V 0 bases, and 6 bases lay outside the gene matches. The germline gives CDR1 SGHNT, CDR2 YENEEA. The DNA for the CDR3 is TGTGCCAGCAGCTTAGAATCTAGCGGGAGTTTGTACAATGAGCAGTTCTTC. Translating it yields CASSLESSGSLYNEQFF.

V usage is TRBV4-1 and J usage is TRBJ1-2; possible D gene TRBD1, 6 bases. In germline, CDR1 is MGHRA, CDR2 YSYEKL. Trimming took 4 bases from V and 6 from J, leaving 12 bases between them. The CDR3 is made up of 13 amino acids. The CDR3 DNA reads TGCGCCAGCAGCCCAGACAGGCTTGATGGCTACACCTTC. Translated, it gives CASSPDRLDGYTF.

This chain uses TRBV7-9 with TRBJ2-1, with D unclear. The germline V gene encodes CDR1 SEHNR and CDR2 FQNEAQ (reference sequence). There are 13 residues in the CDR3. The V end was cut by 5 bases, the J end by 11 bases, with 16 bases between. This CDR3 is CASSPTTYPQQFF. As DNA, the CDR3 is TGTGCCAGCAGCCCAACTACTTACCCTCAGCAGTTCTTC.

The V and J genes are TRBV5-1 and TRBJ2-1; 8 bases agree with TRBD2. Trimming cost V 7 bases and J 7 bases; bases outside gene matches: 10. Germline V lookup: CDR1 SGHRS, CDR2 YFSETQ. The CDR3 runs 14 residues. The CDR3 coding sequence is TGCGCCAGCGGCTACTCGGGACTAGGAAATGAGCAGTTCTTC. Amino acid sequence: CASGYSGLGNEQFF.

CDR3 loop: CASSWGNTIYF. Here the CDR3 DNA reads TGTGCCAGCAGTTGGGGAAACACCATATATTTT. The chain joins TRBV2 to TRBJ1-3; D is ambiguous. This CDR3 has 11 residues. The ends were cut back, 5 bases at V and 4 bases at J, with 3 bases in the middle. Per germline, CDR1 SNHLY and CDR2 FYNNEI.

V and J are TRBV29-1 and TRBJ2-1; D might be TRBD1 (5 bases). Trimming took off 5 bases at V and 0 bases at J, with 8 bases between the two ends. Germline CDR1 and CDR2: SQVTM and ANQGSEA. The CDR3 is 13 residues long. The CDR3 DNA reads TGCAGCGTTTCGACAGCCTCCTACAATGAGCAGTTCTTC. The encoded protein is CSVSTASYNEQFF.

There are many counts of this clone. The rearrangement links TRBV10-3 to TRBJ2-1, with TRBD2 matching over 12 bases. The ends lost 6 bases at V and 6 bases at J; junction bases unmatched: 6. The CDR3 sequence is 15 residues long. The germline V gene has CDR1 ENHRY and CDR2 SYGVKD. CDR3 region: CAISEPGLAGNEQFF. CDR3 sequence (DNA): TGTGCCATCAGCGAACCGGGACTAGCGGGCAATGAGCAGTTCTTC.

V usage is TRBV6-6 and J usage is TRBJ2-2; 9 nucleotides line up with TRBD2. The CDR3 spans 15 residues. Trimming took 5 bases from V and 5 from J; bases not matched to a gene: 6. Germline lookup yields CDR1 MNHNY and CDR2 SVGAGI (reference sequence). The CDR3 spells CASSQTSGLTGELFF. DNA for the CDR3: TGTGCCAGCAGTCAAACTAGCGGGCTTACCGGGGAGCTGTTTTTT.

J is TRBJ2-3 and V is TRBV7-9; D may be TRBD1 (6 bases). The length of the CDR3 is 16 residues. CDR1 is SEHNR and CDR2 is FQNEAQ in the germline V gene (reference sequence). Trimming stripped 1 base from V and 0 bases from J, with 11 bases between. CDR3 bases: TGTGCCAGCAGCTTAGATGGGGGCCCTAGCACAGATACGCAGTATTTT. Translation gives CASSLDGGPSTDTQYF.

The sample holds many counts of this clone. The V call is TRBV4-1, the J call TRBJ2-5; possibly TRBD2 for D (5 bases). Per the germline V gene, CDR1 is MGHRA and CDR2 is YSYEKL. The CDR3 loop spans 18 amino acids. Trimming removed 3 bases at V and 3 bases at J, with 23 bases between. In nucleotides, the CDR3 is TGCGCCAGCAGCCAGGAACCCGGGGAGACCGGTCCGAAAGAGACCCAGTACTTC. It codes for CASSQEPGETGPKETQYF.

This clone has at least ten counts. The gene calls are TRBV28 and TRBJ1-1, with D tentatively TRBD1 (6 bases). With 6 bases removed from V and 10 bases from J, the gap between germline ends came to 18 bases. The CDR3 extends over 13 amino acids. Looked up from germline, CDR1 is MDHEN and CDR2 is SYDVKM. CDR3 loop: CASSPGTFSGAFF. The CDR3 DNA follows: TGTGCCAGCAGCCCCGGGACATTCTCGGGAGCTTTCTTT.

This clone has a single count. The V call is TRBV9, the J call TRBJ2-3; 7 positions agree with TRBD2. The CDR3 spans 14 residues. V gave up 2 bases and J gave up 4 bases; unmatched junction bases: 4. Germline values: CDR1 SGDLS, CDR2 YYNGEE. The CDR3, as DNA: TGTGCCAGCAGCGTCGGCGGGAGCCCAGATACGCAGTATTTT. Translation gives CASSVGGSPDTQYF.

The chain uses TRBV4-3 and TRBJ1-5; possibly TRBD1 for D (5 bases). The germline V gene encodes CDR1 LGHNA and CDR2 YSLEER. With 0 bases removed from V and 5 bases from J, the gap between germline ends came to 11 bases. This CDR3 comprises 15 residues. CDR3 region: CASSQDMGVDQPQHF. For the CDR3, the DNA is TGCGCCAGCAGCCAAGATATGGGGGTGGATCAGCCCCAGCATTTT.

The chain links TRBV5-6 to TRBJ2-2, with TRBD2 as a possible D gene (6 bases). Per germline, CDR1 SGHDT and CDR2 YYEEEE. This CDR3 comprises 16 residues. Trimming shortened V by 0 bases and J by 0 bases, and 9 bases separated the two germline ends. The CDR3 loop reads CASSLEEGPNTGELFF. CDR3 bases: TGTGCCAGCAGCTTGGAGGAGGGTCCGAACACCGGGGAGCTGTTTTTT.

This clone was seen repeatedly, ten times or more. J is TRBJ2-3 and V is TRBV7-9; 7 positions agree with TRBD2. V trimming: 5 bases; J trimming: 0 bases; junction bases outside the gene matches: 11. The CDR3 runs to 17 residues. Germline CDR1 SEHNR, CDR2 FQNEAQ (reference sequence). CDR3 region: CASSQKPLSGSTDTQYF. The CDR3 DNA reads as TGTGCCAGCAGCCAAAAGCCTCTTAGCGGGAGCACAGATACGCAGTATTTT.

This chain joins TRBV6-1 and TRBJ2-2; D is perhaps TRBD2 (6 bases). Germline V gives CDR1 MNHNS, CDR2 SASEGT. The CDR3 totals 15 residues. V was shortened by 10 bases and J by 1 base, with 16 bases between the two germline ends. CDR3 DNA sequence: TGTGCCACCAGCCGGAGGGAGCTGAACACCGGGGAGCTGTTTTTT. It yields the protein CATSRRELNTGELFF.